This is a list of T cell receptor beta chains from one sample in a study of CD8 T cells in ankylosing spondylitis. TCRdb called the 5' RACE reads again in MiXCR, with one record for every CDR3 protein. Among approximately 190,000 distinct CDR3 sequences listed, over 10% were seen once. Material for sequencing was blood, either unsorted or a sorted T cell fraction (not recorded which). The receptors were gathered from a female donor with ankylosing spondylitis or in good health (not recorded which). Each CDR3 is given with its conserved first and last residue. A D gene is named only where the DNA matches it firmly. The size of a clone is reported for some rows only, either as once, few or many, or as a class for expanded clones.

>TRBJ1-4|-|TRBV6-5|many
TGTGCCAGCAGTTACCGGCCCGATGAAAAACTGTTTTTT
CASSYRPDEKLFF
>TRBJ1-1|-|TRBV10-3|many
TGTGCCATCGGCTTACAGGGTTTGAACACTGAAGCTTTCTTT
CAIGLQGLNTEAFF
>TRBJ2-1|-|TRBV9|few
TGTGCCAGCAGCGTAGGCTCCGGGTACAATGAGCAGTTCTTC
CASSVGSGYNEQFF
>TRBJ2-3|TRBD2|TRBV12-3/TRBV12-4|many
TGTGCCAGCAGCCTACCTAGCGGGTCCACAGATACGCAGTATTTT
CASSLPSGSTDTQYF
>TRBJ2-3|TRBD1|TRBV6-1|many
TGTGCCAGCAGGAACCCTCGACAGGGGACAGATACGCAGTATTTT
CASRNPRQGTDTQYF
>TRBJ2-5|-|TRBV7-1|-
TGTGCCAGCACTCATCCAAACAGATTTCCTTACCAAGAGTCTTCGGGTTCCGAGAAAACCCAGTACTTC
CASTHPNRFPYQESSGSEKTQYF
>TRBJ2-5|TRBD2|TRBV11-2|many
TGTGCCAGCAGCACCGCGACTAGCGGGATACAGACCCAGTACTTC
CASSTATSGIQTQYF
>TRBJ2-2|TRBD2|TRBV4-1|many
TGCGCCAGCAGCCTGAGTGGAGCGGGAGTCGGAACCGGGGAGCTGTTTTTT
CASSLSGAGVGTGELFF
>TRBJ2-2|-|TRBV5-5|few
TGTGCCAGCAGCTTGCGCGCAGTAGGGACCGGGGAGCTGTTTTTT
CASSLRAVGTGELFF
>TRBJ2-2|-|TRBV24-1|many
TGTGCCACCAGTGACCCCTCGGGACAGAACACCGGGGAGCTGTTTTTT
CATSDPSGQNTGELFF
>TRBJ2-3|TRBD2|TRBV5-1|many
TGCGCCAGCAGCTTGGAGGGACTAGCGGGAGGAACAGATACGCAGTATTTT
CASSLEGLAGGTDTQYF
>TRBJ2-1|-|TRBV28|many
TGTGCCAGCAGTTTATTACCAGGCCATGAGCAGTTCTTC
CASSLLPGHEQFF
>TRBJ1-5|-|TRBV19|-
TGTGCCAGTAGTCCCCGACTGGGAGGTCAGCCCCAGCATTTT
CASSPRLGGQPQHF
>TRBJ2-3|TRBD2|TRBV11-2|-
TGTGCCAGCAGACTCCGGGCTAGCGGGTCCTACCTCACAGATACGCAGTATTTT
CASRLRASGSYLTDTQYF
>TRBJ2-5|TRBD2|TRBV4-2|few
TGTGCCAGCAGCTCCGGGACTAGCGGGAGGGACATAATAAAGACCCAGTACTTC
CASSSGTSGRDIIKTQYF
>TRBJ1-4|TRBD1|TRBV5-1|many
TGCGCCAGCAGCTCAGGGGTGACAGGGGAAAAACTGTTTTTT
CASSSGVTGEKLFF
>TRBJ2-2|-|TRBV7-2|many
TGTGCCAGCAGCTTCCAGGGTGCCGGGGAGCTGTTTTTT
CASSFQGAGELFF
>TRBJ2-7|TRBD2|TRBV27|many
TGTGCCAGCAGTTTATACGAAGCGGGGGAAGCCTACGAGCAGTACTTC
CASSLYEAGEAYEQYF
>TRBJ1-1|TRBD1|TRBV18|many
TGTGCCAGCTCCCTCTCAATGACAGGGGCTACTGAAGCTTTCTTT
CASSLSMTGATEAFF
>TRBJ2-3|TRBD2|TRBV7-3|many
TGTGCCAGCAGCCCCAGCGGGAGTGGGGGAGATACGCAGTATTTT
CASSPSGSGGDTQYF
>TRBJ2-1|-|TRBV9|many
TGTGCCAGCAGCGCACCGACTAGTTTCAACAATGAGCAGTTCTTC
CASSAPTSFNNEQFF
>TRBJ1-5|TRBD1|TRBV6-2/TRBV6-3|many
TGTGCCAGCAGTTATGTAGGACAGGACCCTTATAGCAATCAGCCCCAGCATTTT
CASSYVGQDPYSNQPQHF
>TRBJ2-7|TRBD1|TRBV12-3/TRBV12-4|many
TGTGCCAGCAGTGGGTTGGGACAGGGGGCTTACGAGCAGTACTTC
CASSGLGQGAYEQYF
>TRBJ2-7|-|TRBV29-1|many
TGCAGCGTTGAAGGCCCGCGGGAGCAGTACTTC
CSVEGPREQYF
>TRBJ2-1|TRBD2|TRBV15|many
TGTGCCACCAGCAGAGAACTAGCGGGAGCGCCCAATGAGCAGTTCTTC
CATSRELAGAPNEQFF
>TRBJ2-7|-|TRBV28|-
TGTGCCAGCACCTCGGGGACTTCTTCCTACGAGCAGTACTTC
CASTSGTSSYEQYF
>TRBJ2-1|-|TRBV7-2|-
TGTGCCAGCAGCTTAGTTCCAGGCCCCAATGAGCTGTTCTTC
CASSLVPGPNELFF
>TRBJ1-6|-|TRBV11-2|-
TGTGCCAGCAGCTTAGATCTCGGGGTGCGGAATTCACCCCTCCACTTT
CASSLDLGVRNSPLHF
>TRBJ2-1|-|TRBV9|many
TGTGCCAGCAGCGCGCGACTAGAAGTCGGTGAGCAGTTCTTC
CASSARLEVGEQFF
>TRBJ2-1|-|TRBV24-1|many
TGTGCCACCAGTGACGGGAGCGGGAATGAGCAGTTCTTC
CATSDGSGNEQFF
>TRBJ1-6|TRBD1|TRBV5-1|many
TGCGCCAGCAGCTTAGGACAGGGGGATTCACCCCTCCACTTT
CASSLGQGDSPLHF
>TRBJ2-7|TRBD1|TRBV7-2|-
TGTGCCAGCAGTCGTCGACAGGGGCGGAGGGGTGAGCAGTACTTC
CASSRRQGRRGEQYF
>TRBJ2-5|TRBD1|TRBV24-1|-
TGTGCCACCCGGGACAGAAACCAAGAGACCCAGTACTTC
CATRDRNQETQYF
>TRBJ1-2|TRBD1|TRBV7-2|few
TGTGCCAGCAGCGTTACCGGGACAGGGGTGGGCTATGGCTACACCTTC
CASSVTGTGVGYGYTF
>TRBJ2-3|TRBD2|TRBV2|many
TGTGCCAGCAGGCCGACTAGCGGGACAGAAGATACGCAGTATTTT
CASRPTSGTEDTQYF
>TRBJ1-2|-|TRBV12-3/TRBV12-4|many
TGTGCCAGCAGTCCCCCTCTGGGACACCGCTATGGCTACACCTTC
CASSPPLGHRYGYTF
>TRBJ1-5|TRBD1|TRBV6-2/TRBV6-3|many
TGTGCCAGCAGTTACGCGGACAGGGGGCATCAGCCCCAGCATTTT
CASSYADRGHQPQHF
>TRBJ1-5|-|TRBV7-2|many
TGTGCCAGCAGCACAACAGGCATTCAGCCCCAGCATTTT
CASSTTGIQPQHF
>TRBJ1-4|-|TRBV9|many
TGTGCCAGCAGCGAGCGGCACAGTGCAACTAATGAAAAACTGTTTTTT
CASSERHSATNEKLFF
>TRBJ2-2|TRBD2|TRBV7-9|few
TGTGCCAGCAGCGGCGGGAGTAAGGTTTCTGGCACCGGGGAGCTGTTTTTT
CASSGGSKVSGTGELFF
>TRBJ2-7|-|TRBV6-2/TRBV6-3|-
TGTGCCAGCAGCGCCGCGACTTACGAGCAGTACTTC
CASSAATYEQYF
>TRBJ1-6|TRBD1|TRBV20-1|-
TGCAGTGCTAGGCAGGGGGCAAGGGCCTATAATTCACCCCTCCACTTT
CSARQGARAYNSPLHF
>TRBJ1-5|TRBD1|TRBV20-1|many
TGCAGTGCTAGAGCGACAGGGGGCAACAATCAGCCCCAGCATTTT
CSARATGGNNQPQHF
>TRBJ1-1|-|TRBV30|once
TGTGCCTGGACCAGTACGGTTGGCACTGAAGCTTTCTTT
CAWTSTVGTEAFF
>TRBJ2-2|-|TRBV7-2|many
TGTGCCAGCAGCCCGCGGACTGAGCGGAACACCGGGGAGCTGTTTTTT
CASSPRTERNTGELFF
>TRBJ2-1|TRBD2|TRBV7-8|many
TGTGCCAGCAGCTTGGCTAGCGGCAATGAGCAGTTCTTC
CASSLASGNEQFF
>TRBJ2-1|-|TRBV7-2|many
TGTGCCAGCAGACGAGACGACAATGAGCAGTTCTTC
CASRRDDNEQFF
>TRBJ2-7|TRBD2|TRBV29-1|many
TGCAGCGTTGAATCGGCTAGCGGGGCCCGCGAGCAGTACTTC
CSVESASGAREQYF
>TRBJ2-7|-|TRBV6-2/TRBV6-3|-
TGTGTCAGCAGGACGACGGGGATCTACGAGCAGTACTTC
CVSRTTGIYEQYF
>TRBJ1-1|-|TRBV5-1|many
TGCGCCAGCAGCTTGGCCGGAGGGGGCACTGAAGCTTTCTTT
CASSLAGGGTEAFF
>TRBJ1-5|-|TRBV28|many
TGTGCCAGCAGCTCAGGACAAGCGTTGGGGCCCCAGCATTTT
CASSSGQALGPQHF
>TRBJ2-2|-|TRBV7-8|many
TGTGCCAGCAGCTTTTATCCAGAACTGTTTTTT
CASSFYPELFF
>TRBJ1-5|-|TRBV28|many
TGTGCCAGCACACAAGGGGGTAGCAATCAGCCCCAGCATTTT
CASTQGGSNQPQHF
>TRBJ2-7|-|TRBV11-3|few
TGTGCCAGCAGCTTAGCTTCTGACAGTGCCTACGAGCAGTACTTC
CASSLASDSAYEQYF
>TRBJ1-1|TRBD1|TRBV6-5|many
TGTGCCAGCAGGCGGACAGGGGCTGAAGCTTTCTTT
CASRRTGAEAFF
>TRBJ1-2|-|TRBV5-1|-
TGCGCCAGCAGCTTGGCGCCCTACGGGCTTGGCTACACCTTC
CASSLAPYGLGYTF
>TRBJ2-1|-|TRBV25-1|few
TGTGCCAGTACGTCTGGACATGAGCAGTTCTTC
CASTSGHEQFF
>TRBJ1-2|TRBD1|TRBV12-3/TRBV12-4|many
TGTGCCAGCAGTCCTTCGGGACAGAACTATGGCTACACCTTC
CASSPSGQNYGYTF